One T cell receptor (beta chain) is described in this entry. Its antigen is unidentified. Reverse transcribing all isolated RNA meant expressed TCRB transcripts were sequenced. Produced via immunoSEQ multiplex PCR; TCRdb's table is partial and in-frame only. Of about 260,000 clones listed, around 68% are singletons. The data stem from a study of beta chain features in type 1 diabetes. Study summary: Regarding age, gender and cell yields, patients proved similar to healthy donors. Study findings and constraints: Naive, central memory and Treg TCRB repertoires appeared more alike in patients than in healthy donors. Lower insertion and higher deletion counts appeared at VDJ junctions in type 1 diabetes patients. Moderate but significant shortening of TCRB CDR3s was recorded in all four CD4+ subsets from Type 1 diabetes patients.

The CDR3 is 15 amino acids. CDR1 and CDR2 (germline): SGHNT, YYREEE (reference sequence). After removal of 4 bases from V and 2 bases from J, the junction contained 5 bases not matched to a gene. The V call is TRBV5-4, the J call TRBJ2-2; 7 nucleotides agree with TRBD1. This clonotype was sampled from a man aged 30 to 45 in good health. The specimen was naive CD4+ T cells from blood. The DNA for the CDR3 is TGTGCCAGCAGCAAAGGGGGCGTAAACACCGGGGAGCTGTTTTTT. This gives the protein CASSKGGVNTGELFF.